A selection of T cell receptor beta chains follows, all from one sample in a study of type 1 regulatory T cells. TCRdb itself ran the reads through MiXCR, one entry per CDR3 protein. Among about 23,000 distinct CDR3 sequences, more than 45% were seen once, and the ten largest hold 4% to 6%. Antigens for these TCRs are unknown. Material for sequencing was cultured T cells, either the whole culture or a sorted T cell fraction (not recorded which). The receptors originated from a human donor in good health. CDR3s include the opening cysteine and the closing phenylalanine or tryptophan. The D gene is left open where the match is weak. The size field is filled for only some rows; it gives once, few, many or a size class.

j_gene: TRBJ2-7
abundance: -
d_gene: -
v_gene: TRBV7-2
CDR3nt: TGTGCCAGCAGTTCTCGAGACACCTACGAGCAGTACTTC
CDR3aa: CASSSRDTYEQYF

j_gene: TRBJ2-7
abundance: few
d_gene: -
v_gene: TRBV6-4
CDR3nt: TGTGCCAGCAATCGAGGTCTCCCCCCCTACGAGCAGTACTTC
CDR3aa: CASNRGLPPYEQYF

j_gene: TRBJ1-2
abundance: -
d_gene: -
v_gene: TRBV6-2/TRBV6-3
CDR3nt: TGTGCCAGCATACCGTCGGTTAGGGATTATGGCTACACCTTC
CDR3aa: CASIPSVRDYGYTF

j_gene: TRBJ2-1
abundance: -
d_gene: TRBD2
v_gene: TRBV11-2
CDR3nt: TGTGCCAGCAGCCCCAGGACTAGCGGGTCGTCCTACAATGAGCAGTTCTTC
CDR3aa: CASSPRTSGSSYNEQFF

j_gene: TRBJ1-2
abundance: -
d_gene: -
v_gene: TRBV20-1
CDR3nt: TGCAGTGCTAGATCAGGGGTCAAGGGCTACACCTTC
CDR3aa: CSARSGVKGYTF

j_gene: TRBJ2-5
abundance: few
d_gene: TRBD2
v_gene: TRBV5-1
CDR3nt: TGCGCCAGCAGGGTGAGGCGGGGGGCCGGCGAGACCCAGTACTTC
CDR3aa: CASRVRRGAGETQYF

j_gene: TRBJ1-4
abundance: once
d_gene: TRBD1
v_gene: TRBV20-1
CDR3nt: TGCAGTGCCCCGTCCCACAGGGGGAATGAAAAACTGTTTTTT
CDR3aa: CSAPSHRGNEKLFF

j_gene: TRBJ2-7
abundance: few
d_gene: TRBD1
v_gene: TRBV10-3
CDR3nt: TGTGCCATCAGCAAAAACAGGGGGCAGTGGTACGAGCAGTACTTC
CDR3aa: CAISKNRGQWYEQYF

j_gene: TRBJ1-2
abundance: -
d_gene: -
v_gene: TRBV7-8
CDR3nt: TGTGCCAGCAGCTTAGACCCCTCGAACCGAAGAGATGGCTACACCTTC
CDR3aa: CASSLDPSNRRDGYTF

j_gene: TRBJ2-1
abundance: many
d_gene: TRBD2
v_gene: TRBV7-3
CDR3nt: TGTGCCAGCAGCTTAGGAGTGGCGGGGGGGCTTCGGAATGAGCAGTTCTTC
CDR3aa: CASSLGVAGGLRNEQFF

j_gene: TRBJ2-1
abundance: -
d_gene: -
v_gene: TRBV3-1
CDR3nt: TGTGCCAGCAGCCAAGGCTGGGACTCTTACAATGAGCAGTTCTTC
CDR3aa: CASSQGWDSYNEQFF

j_gene: TRBJ2-3
abundance: few
d_gene: -
v_gene: TRBV18
CDR3nt: TGTGCCAGCTCACCCTACGCTAGAACAGATACGCAGTATTTT
CDR3aa: CASSPYARTDTQYF

j_gene: TRBJ1-2
abundance: -
d_gene: -
v_gene: TRBV19
CDR3nt: TGTGCCAGTAGTATTAATGCAGGGCCGGATGGCTACACCTTC
CDR3aa: CASSINAGPDGYTF

j_gene: TRBJ1-6
abundance: -
d_gene: -
v_gene: TRBV27
CDR3nt: TGTGCCAGCAGTTTTTCTCCGTCCGGACCTTATAATTCACCCCTCCACTTT
CDR3aa: CASSFSPSGPYNSPLHF

j_gene: TRBJ2-7
abundance: -
d_gene: -
v_gene: TRBV7-2
CDR3nt: TGTGCCAGCAGCTTAGTTGGGACGATCGGCTCCTACGAGCAGTACTTC
CDR3aa: CASSLVGTIGSYEQYF

j_gene: TRBJ1-2
abundance: -
d_gene: TRBD1
v_gene: TRBV20-1
CDR3nt: TGCAGTGCTAGTAGTTGGGCCGGCAGGGGGCGCTATGGCTACACCTTC
CDR3aa: CSASSWAGRGRYGYTF

j_gene: TRBJ2-3
abundance: medium-sized
d_gene: -
v_gene: TRBV6-5
CDR3nt: TGTGCCAGCAGTGAGAGACTTGGGATGGCCACAGATACGCAGTATTTT
CDR3aa: CASSERLGMATDTQYF

j_gene: TRBJ2-3
abundance: -
d_gene: -
v_gene: TRBV28
CDR3nt: TGTGCCAGCCGGGACTCCTCCGATACGCAGTATTTT
CDR3aa: CASRDSSDTQYF

j_gene: TRBJ1-1
abundance: few
d_gene: -
v_gene: TRBV6-2/TRBV6-3
CDR3nt: TGTGCCAGCAGTTACTCGGGCGGGGTAACTGAAGCTTTCTTT
CDR3aa: CASSYSGGVTEAFF

j_gene: TRBJ2-5
abundance: -
d_gene: TRBD2
v_gene: TRBV7-2
CDR3nt: TGTGCCAGCAGCGCACCAGCGGGGGGTCAAGAGACCCAGTACTTC
CDR3aa: CASSAPAGGQETQYF

j_gene: TRBJ2-6
abundance: -
d_gene: -
v_gene: TRBV27
CDR3nt: TGTGCCAGCAGCCATAAGGGCAGCTCTGGGGCCAACGTCCTGACTTTC
CDR3aa: CASSHKGSSGANVLTF

j_gene: TRBJ2-3
abundance: medium-sized
d_gene: -
v_gene: TRBV10-3
CDR3nt: TGTGCCATCAGTGATCTGGGGTGGGCGGTAGATACGCAGTATTTT
CDR3aa: CAISDLGWAVDTQYF

j_gene: TRBJ1-6
abundance: once
d_gene: -
v_gene: TRBV20-1
CDR3nt: TGCAGTGCTGGAGGATCTTCCTCGACTTCACCCCTCCACTTT
CDR3aa: CSAGGSSSTSPLHF

j_gene: TRBJ1-1
abundance: many
d_gene: -
v_gene: TRBV7-9
CDR3nt: TGTGCCAGCAGCCCAGCACCGGGGGAGGCTTTCTTT
CDR3aa: CASSPAPGEAFF

j_gene: TRBJ1-6
abundance: -
d_gene: -
v_gene: TRBV20-1
CDR3nt: TGCAGTGCTAGAGACAGGGGAGGATCACCCCTCCACTTT
CDR3aa: CSARDRGGSPLHF

j_gene: TRBJ1-1
abundance: medium-sized
d_gene: -
v_gene: TRBV5-1
CDR3nt: TGCGCCAGCAGCTTGACGCCCTCGAACACTGAAGCTTTCTTT
CDR3aa: CASSLTPSNTEAFF